This entry describes one T cell receptor beta chain. Its antigen remains undetermined. No qualities accompany the bases; no much larger clone lies one base away. The entry originates in a study of beta chain features in type 1 diabetes (dated by TCRdb to 2016 to 2018). Background on the whole study: No differences in mean age, gender distribution, total cell number or subset yield were found between patients and healthy donors. Across all samples, approximately 100 million sorted cells were examined, and cell number per subset correlated strongly with RNA yield. The study compared the TCRB repertoires of sorted circulating CD4+ T cell subsets in recently diagnosed type 1 diabetes patients with those in matched healthy donors. Regulatory and stem cell-like memory subsets were obtained from only 8 patients and roughly eight healthy donors, while naive and central memory subsets were obtained from all 28 donors. Findings and caveats that apply to the study as a whole: At VDJ recombination sites, patients with type 1 diabetes made fewer insertions and deleted more nucleotides, a pattern implying thymic rearrangement abnormalities. A moderate but significant shortening of TCRB CDR3 length was observed in type 1 diabetes patients in all four CD4+ subsets. Because cDNA was sequenced instead of genomic DNA, activated cells with high expression could be over-represented, although the groups did not differ in activation or CD3 levels. HLA sub-analyses involved small numbers of individuals, so any influence of HLA type on TCRB rearrangement remained unresolved. Naive, central memory and regulatory TCRB repertoires appeared more similar among patients than among healthy donors. Shorter templates might be favored by PCR, yet because patient and control samples were amplified and corrected together, any such skew would affect both groups equally.

From the germline V gene, CDR1 is SGDLS and CDR2 is YYNGEE. From the cysteine up to the phenylalanine, the CDR3 has a length of 12 residues. Only the CDR3 region is kept as DNA, spanning 36 bases read in frame from base 1. V and J are truncated by 4 bases and 0 bases respectively, leaving an intervening sequence of 2 bases. All of the isolated RNA was reverse transcribed with the High Capacity cDNA Reverse Transcription Kit, so expressed TCRB transcripts were sequenced. Deep immunoSEQ sequencing was applied to naive, central memory and regulatory T cell samples, giving an average of about 3.4 million total reads per sample. After sorted cells were lysed in RLT buffer, RNA was extracted with DNase-treated RNeasy Micro or Mini kits, with the choice depending on cell number. Each cell subset was processed on its own to prevent cross-contamination, while patient and healthy donor samples were processed together. Using the immunoSEQ multiplex PCR, TCRB sequences were amplified from cDNA into 87-bp fragments spanning the CDR3 region. The amplicons were sequenced using the Illumina HiSeq platform. As for the authors' bioinformatics: Synthetic template baselines were used to correct PCR bias computationally, reads within Hamming distance 2 were collapsed together, and singletons that could not be merged were discarded. Reads were aligned to IMGT to assign V, D and J genes, CDR3 length, and insertions or deletions at six rearrangement sites. Within each subset, clonotype counts were normalized to sorted cell number, and only after that were true diversity and Gini coefficients computed with the tcR R package. Repertoire sharing was quantified using the overlap coefficient calculated on TCRB nucleotide sequences. TCRdb mirrors the immuneACCESS table, restricted to in-frame sequences. Some clones are absent from its copies; in checked studies, under half trace to an unresolved V gene, and the reason for the others is unknown. For V, J and clone size, that table is used; D and trimming come from the DNA. This sample holds 300,000 to 450,000 clones; 9.6% were observed only once. The ten biggest clones cover about 0.64% of the sample.

Each donor gave one peripheral blood draw, approximately 0.11 L on average, collected into heparinised tubes. Using a panel that included CD45RO, CCR7, CD25, CD127, CD95 and CD27, naive, central memory, regulatory and stem cell-like memory CD4+ T cells were sorted on a BD FACSAria II. A purity above 95% was achieved for all sorted populations. PBMCs were isolated immediately by Lymphoprep density gradient centrifugation and stained directly without culture. To minimize batch effects, samples were stained and sorted in pairs, one healthy donor with one patient per experiment. The receptor comes from a young man with type 1 diabetes. Rearrangement joined TRBV9 to TRBJ1-3; there is no confident call for the D gene. Sequenced input: central memory CD4+ T cells from blood. The DNA sequence is given as TGTGCCAGCAGCACCTCTGGAAACACCATATATTTT. Translated, it gives CASSTSGNTIYF.